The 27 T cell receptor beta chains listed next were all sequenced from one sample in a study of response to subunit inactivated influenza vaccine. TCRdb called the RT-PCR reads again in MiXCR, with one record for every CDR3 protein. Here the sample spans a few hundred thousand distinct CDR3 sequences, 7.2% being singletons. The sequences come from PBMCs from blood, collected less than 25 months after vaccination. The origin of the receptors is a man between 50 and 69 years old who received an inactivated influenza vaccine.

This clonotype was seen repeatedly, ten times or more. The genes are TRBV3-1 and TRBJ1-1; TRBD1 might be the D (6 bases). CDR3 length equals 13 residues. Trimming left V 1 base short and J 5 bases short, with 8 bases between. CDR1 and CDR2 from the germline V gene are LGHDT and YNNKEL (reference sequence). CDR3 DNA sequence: TGTGCCAGCAGCCAAGGCAGGGGAACTGAAGCTTTCTTT. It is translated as CASSQGRGTEAFF.

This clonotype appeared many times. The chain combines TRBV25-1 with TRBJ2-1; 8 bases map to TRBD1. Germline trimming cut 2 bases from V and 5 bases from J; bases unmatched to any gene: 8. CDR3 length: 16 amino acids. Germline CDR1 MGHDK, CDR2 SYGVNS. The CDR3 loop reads CASSELGTGGDNEQFF. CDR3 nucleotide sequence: TGTGCCAGCAGTGAACTGGGGACAGGCGGGGACAATGAGCAGTTCTTC.

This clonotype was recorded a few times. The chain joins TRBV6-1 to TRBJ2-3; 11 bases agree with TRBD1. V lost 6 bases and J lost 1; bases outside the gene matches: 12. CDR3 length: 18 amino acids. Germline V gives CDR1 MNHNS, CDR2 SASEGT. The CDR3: CASRDRDRGLGGTDTQYF. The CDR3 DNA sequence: TGTGCCAGCAGAGACCGGGACAGGGGGTTAGGAGGCACAGATACGCAGTATTTT.

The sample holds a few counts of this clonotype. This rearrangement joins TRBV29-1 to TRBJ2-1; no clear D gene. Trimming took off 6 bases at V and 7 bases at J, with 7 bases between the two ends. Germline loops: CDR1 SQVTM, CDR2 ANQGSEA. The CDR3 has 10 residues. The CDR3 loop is CSVLPNEQFF. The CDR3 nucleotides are TGCAGCGTCCTACCGAATGAGCAGTTCTTC.

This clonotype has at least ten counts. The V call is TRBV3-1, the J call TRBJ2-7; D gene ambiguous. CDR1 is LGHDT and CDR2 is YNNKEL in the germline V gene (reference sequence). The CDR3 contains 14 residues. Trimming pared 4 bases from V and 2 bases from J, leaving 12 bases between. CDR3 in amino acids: CASSPGPATYEQYF. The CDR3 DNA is TGTGCCAGCAGCCCCGGACCGGCTACCTACGAGCAGTACTTC.

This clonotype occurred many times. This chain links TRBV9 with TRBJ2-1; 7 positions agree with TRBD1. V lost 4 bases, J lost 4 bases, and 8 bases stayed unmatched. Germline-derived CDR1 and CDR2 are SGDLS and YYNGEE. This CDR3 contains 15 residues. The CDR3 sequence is CASSTRQGSYNEQFF. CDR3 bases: TGTGCCAGCAGCACCAGACAGGGATCTTACAATGAGCAGTTCTTC.

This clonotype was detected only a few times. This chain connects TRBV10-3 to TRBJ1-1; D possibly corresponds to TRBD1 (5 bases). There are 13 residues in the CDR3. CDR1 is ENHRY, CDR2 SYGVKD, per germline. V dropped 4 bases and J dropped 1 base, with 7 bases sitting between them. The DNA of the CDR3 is TGTGCCATCAGTGCCACAGGGAACACTGAAGCTTTCTTT. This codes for CAISATGNTEAFF.

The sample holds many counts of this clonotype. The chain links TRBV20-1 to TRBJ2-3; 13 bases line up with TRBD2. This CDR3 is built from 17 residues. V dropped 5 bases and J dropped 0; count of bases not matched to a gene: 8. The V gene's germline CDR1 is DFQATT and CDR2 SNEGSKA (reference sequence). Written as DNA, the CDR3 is TGCAGTGCTGATCCGGGGACTAGCGGGGCTAGCACAGATACGCAGTATTTT. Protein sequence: CSADPGTSGASTDTQYF.

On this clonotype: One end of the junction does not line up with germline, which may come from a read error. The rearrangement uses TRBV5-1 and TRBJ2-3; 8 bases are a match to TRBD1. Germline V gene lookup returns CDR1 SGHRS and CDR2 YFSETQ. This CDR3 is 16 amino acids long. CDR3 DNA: TGCGCCAGCAGCTTGGGAGGGACAGGTAGCACAGATATGCAGTATTTT. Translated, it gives CASSLGGTGSTDMQYF. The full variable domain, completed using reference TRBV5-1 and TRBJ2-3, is KAGVTQTPRYLIKTRGQQVTLSCSPISGHRSVSWYQQTPGQGLQFLFEYFSETQRNKGNFPGRFSGRQFSNSRSEMNVSTLELGDSALYLCASSLGGTGSTDMQYFGPGTRLTVL.

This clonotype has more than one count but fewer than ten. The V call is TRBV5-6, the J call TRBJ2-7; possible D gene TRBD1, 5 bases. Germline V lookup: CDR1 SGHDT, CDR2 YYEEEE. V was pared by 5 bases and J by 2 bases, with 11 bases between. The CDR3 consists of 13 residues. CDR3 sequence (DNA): TGTGCCAGCAGGCAGGGCATCGCCTACGAGCAGTACTTC. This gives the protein CASRQGIAYEQYF.

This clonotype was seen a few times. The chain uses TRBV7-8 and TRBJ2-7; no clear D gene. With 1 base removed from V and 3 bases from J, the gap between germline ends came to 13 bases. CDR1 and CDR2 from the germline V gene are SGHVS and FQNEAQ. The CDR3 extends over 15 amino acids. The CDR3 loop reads CASSLVVGKNYEQYF. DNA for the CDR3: TGTGCCAGCAGCTTAGTGGTAGGGAAAAACTACGAGCAGTACTTC.

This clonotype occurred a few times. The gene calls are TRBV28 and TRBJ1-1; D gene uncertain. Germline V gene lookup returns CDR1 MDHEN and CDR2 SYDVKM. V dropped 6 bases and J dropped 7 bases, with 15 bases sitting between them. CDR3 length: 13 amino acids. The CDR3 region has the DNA TGTGCCAGCAGCGCCGGGAGTCGGCTTGAAGCTTTCTTT. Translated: CASSAGSRLEAFF.

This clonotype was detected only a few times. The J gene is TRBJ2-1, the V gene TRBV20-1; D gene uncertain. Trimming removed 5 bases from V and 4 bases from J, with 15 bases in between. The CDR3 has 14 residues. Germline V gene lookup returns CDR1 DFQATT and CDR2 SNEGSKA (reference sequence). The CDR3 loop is CSAAGYGYYNEQFF. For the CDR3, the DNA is TGCAGTGCTGCCGGGTACGGGTATTACAATGAGCAGTTCTTC.

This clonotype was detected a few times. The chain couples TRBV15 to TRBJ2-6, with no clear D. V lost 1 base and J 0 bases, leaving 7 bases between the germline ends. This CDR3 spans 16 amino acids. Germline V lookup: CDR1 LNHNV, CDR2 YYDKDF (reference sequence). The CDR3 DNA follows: TGTGCCACCAGCAGAGGGGATTTCTCTGGGGCCAACGTCCTGACTTTC. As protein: CATSRGDFSGANVLTF.

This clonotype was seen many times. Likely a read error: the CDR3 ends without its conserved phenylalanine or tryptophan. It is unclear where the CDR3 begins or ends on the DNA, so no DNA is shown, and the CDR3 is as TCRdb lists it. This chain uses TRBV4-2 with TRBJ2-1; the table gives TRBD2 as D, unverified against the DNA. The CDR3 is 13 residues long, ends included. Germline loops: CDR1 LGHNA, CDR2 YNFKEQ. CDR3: CASSQKLAGGPDS.

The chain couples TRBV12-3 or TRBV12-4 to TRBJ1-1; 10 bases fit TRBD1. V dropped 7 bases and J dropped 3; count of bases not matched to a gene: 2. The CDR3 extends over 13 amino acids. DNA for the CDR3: TGTGCCAGCACCGACAGGGGGCACACTGAAGCTTTCTTT. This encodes CASTDRGHTEAFF.

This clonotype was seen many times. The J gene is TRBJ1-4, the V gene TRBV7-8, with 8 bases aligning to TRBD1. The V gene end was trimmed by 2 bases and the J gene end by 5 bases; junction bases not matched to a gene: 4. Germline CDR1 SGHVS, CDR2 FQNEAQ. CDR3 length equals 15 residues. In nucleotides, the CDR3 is TGTGCCAGCAGCTTATTCGGGACAGGAAATGAAAAACTGTTTTTT. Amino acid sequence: CASSLFGTGNEKLFF.

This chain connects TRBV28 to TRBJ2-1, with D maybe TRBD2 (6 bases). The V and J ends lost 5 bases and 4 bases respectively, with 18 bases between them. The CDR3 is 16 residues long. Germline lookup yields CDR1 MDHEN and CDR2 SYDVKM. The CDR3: CASSAPGLANYNEQFF. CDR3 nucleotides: TGTGCCAGCAGTGCACCGGGACTCGCCAATTACAATGAGCAGTTCTTC.

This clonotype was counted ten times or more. The CDR3 sequence: CSADRDRADNEQFF. CDR3 coding DNA: TGCAGTGCTGACCGGGACAGGGCTGACAATGAGCAGTTCTTC. This rearrangement joins TRBV20-1 to TRBJ2-1; 9 nucleotides match TRBD1. V lost 5 bases and J lost 5; bases outside the gene matches: 7. The CDR3 is 14 residues long. Looked up from germline, CDR1 is DFQATT and CDR2 is SNEGSKA (reference sequence).

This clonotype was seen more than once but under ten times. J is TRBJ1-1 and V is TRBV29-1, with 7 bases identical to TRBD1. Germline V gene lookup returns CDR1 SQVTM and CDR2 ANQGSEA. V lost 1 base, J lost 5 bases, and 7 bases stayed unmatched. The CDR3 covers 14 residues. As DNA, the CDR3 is TGCAGCGTTGAAGGGGGGGTCAGGGGGACTGAAGCTTTCTTT. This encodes CSVEGGVRGTEAFF.

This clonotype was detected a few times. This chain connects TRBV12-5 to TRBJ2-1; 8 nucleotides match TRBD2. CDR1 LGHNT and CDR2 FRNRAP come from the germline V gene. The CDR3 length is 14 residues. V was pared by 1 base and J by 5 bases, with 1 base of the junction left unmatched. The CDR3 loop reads CASGLGLANNEQFF. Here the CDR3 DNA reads TGTGCTAGTGGTTTGGGACTAGCGAACAATGAGCAGTTCTTC.

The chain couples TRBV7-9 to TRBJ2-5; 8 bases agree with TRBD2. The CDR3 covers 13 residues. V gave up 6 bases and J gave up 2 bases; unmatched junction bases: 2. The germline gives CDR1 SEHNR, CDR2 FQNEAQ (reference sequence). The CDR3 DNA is TGTGCCAGCAGACGGGGGGGTCAAGAGACCCAGTACTTC. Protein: CASRRGGQETQYF.

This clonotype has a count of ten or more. The CDR3 protein is CASRRGSSGNTIYF. In DNA form, the CDR3 reads TGTGCCAGCAGGAGAGGGTCGTCTGGAAACACCATATATTTT. The chain employs TRBV12-3 or TRBV12-4 and TRBJ1-3; D call uncertain. CDR3 length: 14 residues. Trimming took off 6 bases at V and 1 base at J, with 10 bases between the two ends.

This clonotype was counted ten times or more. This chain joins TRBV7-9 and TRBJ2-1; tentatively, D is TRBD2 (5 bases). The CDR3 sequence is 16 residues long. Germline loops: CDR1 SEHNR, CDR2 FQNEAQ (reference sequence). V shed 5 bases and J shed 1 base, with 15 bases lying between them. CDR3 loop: CASSRELGASYNEQFF. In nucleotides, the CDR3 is TGTGCCAGCAGCCGAGAATTGGGAGCATCCTACAATGAGCAGTTCTTC.

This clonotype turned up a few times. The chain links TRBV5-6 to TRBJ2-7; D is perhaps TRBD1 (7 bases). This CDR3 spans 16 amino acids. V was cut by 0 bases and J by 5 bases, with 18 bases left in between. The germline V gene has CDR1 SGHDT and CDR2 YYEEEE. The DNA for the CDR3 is TGTGCCAGCAGCTTGGAAGGTTGGAGGGGGACAGACGAGCAGTACTTC. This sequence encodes CASSLEGWRGTDEQYF.

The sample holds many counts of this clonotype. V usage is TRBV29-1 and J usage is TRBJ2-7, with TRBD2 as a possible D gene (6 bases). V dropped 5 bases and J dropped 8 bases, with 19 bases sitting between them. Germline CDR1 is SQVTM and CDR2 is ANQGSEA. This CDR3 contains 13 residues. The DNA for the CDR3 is TGCAGCGTTCGGGGCAGGGCGGGGAGTAAGCAGTACTTC. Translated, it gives CSVRGRAGSKQYF.

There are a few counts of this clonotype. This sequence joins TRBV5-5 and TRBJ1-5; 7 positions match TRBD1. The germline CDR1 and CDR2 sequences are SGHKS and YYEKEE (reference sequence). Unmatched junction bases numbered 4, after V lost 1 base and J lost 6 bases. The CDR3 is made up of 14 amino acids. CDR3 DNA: TGTGCCAGCAGCTTGAGGGGGCTCGGTCAGCCCCAGCATTTT. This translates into CASSLRGLGQPQHF.